The source of this T cell receptor beta chain is a study of metastatic and nonmetastatic thyroid tumors. The CDR3 is 14 amino acids. Germline assignment: CDR1 MRHNA and CDR2 SNTAGT. Trimming pared 6 bases from V and 2 bases from J, leaving 11 bases between. Patients were all untreated before their thyroid surgery. TCRdb ran MiXCR on the PCR reads. This table holds around 18,000 clones, about 32% found once. This clone was detected many times. This rearrangement joins TRBV6-4 to TRBJ2-1; D call uncertain. This receptor was obtained from a male donor with papillary thyroid cancer or a benign thyroid nodule (not recorded which). Some clones in this sample may be carry-over from other donors' samples. The sequencing input was tumor tissue. Here the CDR3 reads CASSPHPTYNEQFF. The DNA of the CDR3 is TGTGCCAGCAGCCCCCACCCAACCTACAATGAGCAGTTCTTC.